What follows are 8 T cell receptor beta chains derived from one specimen sequenced in a study of neoadjuvant anti-PD-1 for oral cavity cancer (dated by TCRdb to about 2021). The method was the immunoSEQ multiplex PCR assay. TCRdb obtained this table from immuneACCESS and retained in-frame rearrangements with V and J assigned. These tables miss some clones; where compared with another copy, unresolved V genes account for less than half of the shortfall, and the remainder is unexplained. For this sample there are tens of thousands of clones; about three quarters appear just once. Together, the top ten hold more than 4% of the sample. Per the publication, the time point label means: after neoadjuvant nivolumab, at surgical resection. This specimen consisted of PBMCs, obtained after nivolumab (anti-PD-1) treatment. These receptors all come from a person aged 40 to 85 with oral cavity squamous cell carcinoma.

The CDR3 sequence: CASTPGTGRTEAFF. The DNA for the CDR3 is TGCGCCAGCACCCCCGGGACAGGGCGGACTGAAGCTTTCTTT. The chain combines TRBV5-1 with TRBJ1-1; 9 bases fit TRBD1. This CDR3 is 14 amino acids long. V shed 6 bases, J shed 5 bases, and the junction held 8 bases outside the gene matches. The germline V gene has CDR1 SGHRS and CDR2 YFSETQ.

This chain links TRBV19 with TRBJ1-6; D not resolved. CDR1 is LNHDA and CDR2 is SQIVND in the germline V gene (reference sequence). This CDR3 is 15 amino acids long. Trimming cost V 6 bases and J 5 bases, with 14 bases left between them. As DNA, the CDR3 is TGTGCCAGTAGACAATGGAGGAGCGATAATTCACCCCTCCACTTT. It is translated as CASRQWRSDNSPLHF.

The gene calls are TRBV11-2 and TRBJ1-4; D not resolved. With 3 bases removed from V and 10 bases from J, the gap between germline ends came to 12 bases. This CDR3 is 13 amino acids long. Germline values: CDR1 SGHAT, CDR2 FQNNGV. The CDR3 coding sequence is TGTGCCAGCAGCTTCACTTCCCCGGGAAAACTGTTTTTT. This sequence encodes CASSFTSPGKLFF.

The chain carries TRBV28 and TRBJ2-1; tentative D call: TRBD1 (5 bases). CDR1 is MDHEN, CDR2 SYDVKM, per germline. V was shortened by 2 bases and J by 4 bases, with 18 bases between the two germline ends. The CDR3 consists of 17 residues. CDR3 coding DNA: TGTGCCAGCAGTTTACCCGGCGGATTCAGGGAATACAATGAGCAGTTCTTC. As protein: CASSLPGGFREYNEQFF.

This rearrangement joins TRBV5-1 to TRBJ2-1, with 7 bases identical to TRBD1. The germline V gene encodes CDR1 SGHRS and CDR2 YFSETQ. Trimming cost V 0 bases and J 3 bases; bases outside gene matches: 6. The CDR3 is 16 residues long. As DNA, the CDR3 is TGCGCCAGCAGCTTGGTGGGACAGTACAGCTACAATGAGCAGTTCTTC. Its translation is CASSLVGQYSYNEQFF.

The V call is TRBV19, the J call TRBJ1-1, with a tentative D call TRBD1 (5 bases). This CDR3 comprises 16 residues. The germline V gene encodes CDR1 LNHDA and CDR2 SQIVND (reference sequence). Trimming removed 6 bases from V and 0 bases from J, with 17 bases in between. The CDR3 region is CASRVGTYDVNTEAFF. The CDR3 region has the DNA TGTGCCAGTAGAGTTGGGACGTACGACGTGAACACTGAAGCTTTCTTT.

In nucleotides, the CDR3 is TGTGCCAGCAGCTTGGAACAGGGCGACCCTAGCGCGTACTACAATGAGCAGTTCTTC. It specifies CASSLEQGDPSAYYNEQFF. This chain connects TRBV5-4 to TRBJ2-1; the D call may be TRBD1 or TRBD2 (6 bases each). This CDR3 has 19 amino acids. Per germline, CDR1 SGHNT and CDR2 YYREEE (reference sequence). Trimming took off 0 bases at V and 3 bases at J, with 22 bases between the two ends. The entire variable domain, with the rest obtained from reference TRBV5-4 and TRBJ2-1, is as follows: ETGVTQSPTHLIKTRGQQVTLRCSSQSGHNTVSWYQQALGQGPQFIFQYYREEENGRGNFPPRFSGLQFPNYSSELNVNALELDDSALYLCASSLEQGDPSAYYNEQFFGPGTRLTVL.

The CDR3 bases are TGTGCCAGCAGTTTCCGGGACAGGGTTAAAAAACTGTTTTTT. Protein sequence: CASSFRDRVKKLFF. The genes are TRBV28 and TRBJ1-4, with 9 bases identical to TRBD1. With V trimmed by 3 bases and J by 9 bases, 5 bases remained unmatched. This CDR3 region has 14 residues. The germline V gene has CDR1 MDHEN and CDR2 SYDVKM.